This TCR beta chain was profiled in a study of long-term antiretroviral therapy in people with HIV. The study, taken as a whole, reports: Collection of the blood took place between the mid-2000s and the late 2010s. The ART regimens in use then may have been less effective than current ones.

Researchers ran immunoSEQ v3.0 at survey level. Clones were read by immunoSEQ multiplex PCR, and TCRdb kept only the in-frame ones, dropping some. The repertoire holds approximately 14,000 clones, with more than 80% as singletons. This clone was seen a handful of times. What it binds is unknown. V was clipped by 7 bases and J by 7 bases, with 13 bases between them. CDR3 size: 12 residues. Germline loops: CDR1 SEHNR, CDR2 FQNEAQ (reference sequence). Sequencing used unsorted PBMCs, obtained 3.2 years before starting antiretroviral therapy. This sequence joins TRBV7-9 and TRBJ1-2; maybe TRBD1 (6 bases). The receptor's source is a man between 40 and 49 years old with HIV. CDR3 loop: CASTGEAGGYTF. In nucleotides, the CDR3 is TGTGCCAGCACAGGGGAGGCAGGTGGCTACACCTTC.